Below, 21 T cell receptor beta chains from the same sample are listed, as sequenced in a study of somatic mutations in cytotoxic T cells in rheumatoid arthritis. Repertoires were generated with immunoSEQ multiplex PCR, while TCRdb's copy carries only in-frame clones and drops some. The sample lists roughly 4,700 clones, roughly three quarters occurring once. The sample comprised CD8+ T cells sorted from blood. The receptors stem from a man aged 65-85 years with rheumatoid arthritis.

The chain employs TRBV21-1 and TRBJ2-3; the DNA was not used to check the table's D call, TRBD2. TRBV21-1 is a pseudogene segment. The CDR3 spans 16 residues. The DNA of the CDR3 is TGTGCCAGCAGCAAAGGGTTAGCGGGAGGAACAGATACGCAGTATTTT. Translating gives CASSKGLAGGTDTQYF.

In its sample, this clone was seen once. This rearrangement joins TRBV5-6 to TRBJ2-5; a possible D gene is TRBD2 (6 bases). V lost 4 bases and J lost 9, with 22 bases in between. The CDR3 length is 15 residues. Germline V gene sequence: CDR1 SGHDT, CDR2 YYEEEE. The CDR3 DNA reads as TGTGCCAGCAGCCCCGGGGTAGCGGTGGTTTTGGCCCAGTACTTC. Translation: CASSPGVAVVLAQYF. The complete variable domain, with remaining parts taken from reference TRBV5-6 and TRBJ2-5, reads DAGVTQSPTHLIKTRGQQVTLRCSPKSGHDTVSWYQQALGQGPQFIFQYYEEEERQRGNFPDRFSGHQFPNYSSELNVNALLLGDSALYLCASSPGVAVVLAQYFGPGTRLLVL.

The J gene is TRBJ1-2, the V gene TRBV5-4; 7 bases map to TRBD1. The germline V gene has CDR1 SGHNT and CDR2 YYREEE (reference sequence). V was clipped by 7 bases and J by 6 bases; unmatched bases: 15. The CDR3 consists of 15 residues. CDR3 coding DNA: TGTGCCAGCCCGGGGGCAGGGGGGACTTCTGATGGCTACACCTTC. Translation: CASPGAGGTSDGYTF.

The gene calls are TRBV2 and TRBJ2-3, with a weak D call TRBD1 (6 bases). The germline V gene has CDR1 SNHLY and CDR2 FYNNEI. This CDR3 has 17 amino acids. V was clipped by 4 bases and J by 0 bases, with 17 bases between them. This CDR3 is CASSGPGQQTSTDTQYF. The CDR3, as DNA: TGTGCCAGCAGTGGCCCAGGACAGCAGACTAGCACAGATACGCAGTATTTT.

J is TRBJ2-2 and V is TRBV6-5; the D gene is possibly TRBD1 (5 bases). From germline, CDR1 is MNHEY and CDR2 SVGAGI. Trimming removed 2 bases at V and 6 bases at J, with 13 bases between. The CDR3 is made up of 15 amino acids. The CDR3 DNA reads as TGTGCCAGCAGTTACAATGTCCAGGGTTCCGGGGAGCTGTTTTTT. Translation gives CASSYNVQGSGELFF.

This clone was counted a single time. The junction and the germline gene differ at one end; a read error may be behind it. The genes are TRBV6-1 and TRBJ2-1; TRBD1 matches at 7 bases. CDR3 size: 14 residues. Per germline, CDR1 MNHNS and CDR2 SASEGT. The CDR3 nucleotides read TGTGCCAGCAGTGAGGTGAGGGGGCAGAAGCATAAACTCTTC. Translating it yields CASSEVRGQKHKLF.

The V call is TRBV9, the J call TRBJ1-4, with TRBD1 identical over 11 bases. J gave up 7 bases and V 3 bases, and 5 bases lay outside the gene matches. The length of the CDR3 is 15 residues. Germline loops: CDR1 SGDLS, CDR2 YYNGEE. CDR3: CASSEGTGGGEKLFF. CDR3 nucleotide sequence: TGTGCCAGCAGCGAGGGGACAGGGGGTGGTGAAAAACTGTTTTTT.

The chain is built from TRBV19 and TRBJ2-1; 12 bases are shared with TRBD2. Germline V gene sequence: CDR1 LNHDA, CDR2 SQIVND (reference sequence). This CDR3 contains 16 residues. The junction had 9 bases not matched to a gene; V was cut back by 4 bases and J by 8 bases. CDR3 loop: CASSSLAGGPMDEQFF. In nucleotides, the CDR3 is TGTGCCAGTAGTAGCCTAGCGGGGGGGCCTATGGATGAGCAGTTCTTC.

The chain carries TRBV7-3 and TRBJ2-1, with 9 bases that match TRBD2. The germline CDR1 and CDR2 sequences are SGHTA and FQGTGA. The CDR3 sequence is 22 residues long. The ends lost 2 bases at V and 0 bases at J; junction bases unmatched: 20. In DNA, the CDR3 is TGTGCCAGCAGCTTATCTTCCGCGGCCTGGGCGGGAGGGATAAGCTCCTACAATGAGCAGTTCTTC. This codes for CASSLSSAAWAGGISSYNEQFF.

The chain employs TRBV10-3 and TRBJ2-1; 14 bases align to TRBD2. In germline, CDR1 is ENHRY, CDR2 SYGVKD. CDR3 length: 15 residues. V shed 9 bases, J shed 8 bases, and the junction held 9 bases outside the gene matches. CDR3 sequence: CAIAPTSGRVYEQFF. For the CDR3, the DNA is TGTGCCATTGCCCCGACTAGCGGGAGGGTGTATGAGCAGTTCTTC.

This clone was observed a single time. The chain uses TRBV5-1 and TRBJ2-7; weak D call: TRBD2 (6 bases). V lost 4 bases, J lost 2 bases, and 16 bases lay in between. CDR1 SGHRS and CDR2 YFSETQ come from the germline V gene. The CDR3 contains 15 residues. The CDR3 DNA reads TGCGCCAGCAGCCCAAGCCGGACTACAACCTACGAGCAGTACTTC. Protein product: CASSPSRTTTYEQYF.

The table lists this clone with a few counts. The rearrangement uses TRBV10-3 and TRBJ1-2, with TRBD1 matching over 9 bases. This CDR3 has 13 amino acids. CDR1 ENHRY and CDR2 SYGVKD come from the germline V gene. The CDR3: CSTQGAYGYGYTF. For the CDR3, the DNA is TGTTCGACACAGGGGGCATACGGGTATGGCTACACCTTC.

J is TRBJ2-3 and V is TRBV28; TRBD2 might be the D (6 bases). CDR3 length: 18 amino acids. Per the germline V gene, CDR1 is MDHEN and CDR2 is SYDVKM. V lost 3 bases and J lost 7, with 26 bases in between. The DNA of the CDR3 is TGTGCCAGCAGTTTTCCCGTTGGCGGGCCAAAACGGGGGAATACGCAGTATTTT. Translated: CASSFPVGGPKRGNTQYF.

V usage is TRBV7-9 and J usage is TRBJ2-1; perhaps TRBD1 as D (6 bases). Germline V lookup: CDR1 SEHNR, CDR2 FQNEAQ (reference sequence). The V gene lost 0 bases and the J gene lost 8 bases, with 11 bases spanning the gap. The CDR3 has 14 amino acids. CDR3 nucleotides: TGTGCCAGCAGCTTAGCGGGTGGGGGCCATGAGCAGTTCTTC. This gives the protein CASSLAGGGHEQFF.

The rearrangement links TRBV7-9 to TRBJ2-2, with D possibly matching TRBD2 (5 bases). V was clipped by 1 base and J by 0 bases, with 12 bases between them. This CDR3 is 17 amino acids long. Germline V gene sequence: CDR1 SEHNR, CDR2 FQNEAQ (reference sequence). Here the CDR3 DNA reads TGTGCCAGCAGCTTAGTTGTTCGGACTGCGAACACCGGGGAGCTGTTTTTT. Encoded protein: CASSLVVRTANTGELFF.

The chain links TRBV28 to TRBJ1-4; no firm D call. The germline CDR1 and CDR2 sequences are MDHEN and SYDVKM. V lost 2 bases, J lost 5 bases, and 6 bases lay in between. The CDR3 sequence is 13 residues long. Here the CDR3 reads CASSLVLNEKLFF. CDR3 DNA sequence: TGTGCCAGCAGTTTAGTACTGAATGAAAAACTGTTTTTT.

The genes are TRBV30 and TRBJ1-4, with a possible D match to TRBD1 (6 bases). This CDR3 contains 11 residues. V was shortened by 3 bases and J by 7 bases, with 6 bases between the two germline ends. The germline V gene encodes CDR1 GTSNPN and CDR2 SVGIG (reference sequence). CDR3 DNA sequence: TGTGCCTGGAGACAGGGTGAAAAACTGTTTTTT. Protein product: CAWRQGEKLFF.

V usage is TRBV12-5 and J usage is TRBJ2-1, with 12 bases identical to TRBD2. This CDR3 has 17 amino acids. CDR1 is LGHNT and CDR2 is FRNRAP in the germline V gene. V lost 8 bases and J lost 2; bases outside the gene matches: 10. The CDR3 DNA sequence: TGTGCTAGTTATAGCCTAGCGGGGGGGCCACCCTACAATGAGCAGTTCTTC. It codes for CASYSLAGGPPYNEQFF. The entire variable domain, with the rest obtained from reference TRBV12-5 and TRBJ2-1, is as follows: DARVTQTPRHKVTEMGQEVTMRCQPILGHNTVFWYRQTMMQGLELLAYFRNRAPLDDSGMPKDRFSAEMPDATLATLKIQPSEPRDSAVYFCASYSLAGGPPYNEQFFGPGTRLTVL.

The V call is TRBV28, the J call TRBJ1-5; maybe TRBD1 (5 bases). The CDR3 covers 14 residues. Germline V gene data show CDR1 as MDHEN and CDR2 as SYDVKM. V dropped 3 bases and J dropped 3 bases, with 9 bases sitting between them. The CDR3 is CASSLAGPNQPQHF. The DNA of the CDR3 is TGTGCCAGCAGTTTGGCAGGGCCCAATCAGCCCCAGCATTTT.

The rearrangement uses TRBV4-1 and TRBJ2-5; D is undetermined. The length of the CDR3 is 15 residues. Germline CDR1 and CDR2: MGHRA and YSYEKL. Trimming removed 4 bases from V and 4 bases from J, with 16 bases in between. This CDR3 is CASSPLGLSRETQYF. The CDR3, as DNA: TGCGCCAGCAGCCCTCTAGGTCTCTCCCGAGAGACCCAGTACTTC.

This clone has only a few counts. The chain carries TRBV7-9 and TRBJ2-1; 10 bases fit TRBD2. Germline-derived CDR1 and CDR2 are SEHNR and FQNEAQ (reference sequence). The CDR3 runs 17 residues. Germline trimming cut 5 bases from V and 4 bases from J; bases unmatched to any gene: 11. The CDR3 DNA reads TGTGCCAGCAGCAGTTTGGGACTAGCGCTGTCATACAATGAGCAGTTCTTC. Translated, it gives CASSSLGLALSYNEQFF.